A single sample gave rise to the 30 T cell receptor beta chains below, sequenced in a study of CD8+ T cells in alopecia areata. Sequencing relied on a cDNA template that was reverse transcribed from extracted RNA. Generated by immunoSEQ multiplex PCR, the TCRdb table keeps only in-frame clones and is missing some. This sample comprises around 100,000 clones, none seen once only. Specimen: lesional skin. These receptor sequences come from a C3H/HeJ mouse with alopecia areata. The strain is characterized by the MHC haplotype H2-k.

This clone has just a few counts. Mouse gene names apply. Read sequence stops 4 residues before the CDR3 end, and the germline J gene provides the missing end. The chain couples TRBV13-1 to TRBJ1-1; maybe TRBD1 (6 bases). Per the germline V gene, CDR1 is NSHNY and CDR2 is SYGAGN. The CDR3 totals 15 residues. The V and J ends lost 2 bases and 0 bases respectively, with 11 bases between them. Here the CDR3 reads CASSESGTTNTEVFF. The part of the CDR3 DNA that was read is TGTGCCAGCAGTGAGTCCGGGACAACAAACACA.

At least ten counts were recorded for this clone. Gene labels here are mouse ones. From the germline J gene comes the end of the CDR3, since the read stops 4 residues before it. This sequence joins TRBV13-1 and TRBJ1-4; D possibly corresponds to TRBD1 (6 bases). CDR1 and CDR2 from the germline V gene are NSHNY and SYGAGN. Trimming cost V 0 bases and J 0 bases, with 6 bases left between them. The CDR3 sequence is 15 residues long. CDR3 residues: CASSDGTVSNERLFF. CDR3 DNA, as far as it was read: TGTGCCAGCAGTGATGGGACAGTTTCCAACGAA.

As for this clone: Germline and genes here are mouse. The CDR3 end lies 4 residues beyond the end of the read and is filled in from the germline J gene. This chain uses TRBV19 with TRBJ2-1; 10 bases are a match to TRBD1. Germline V gene data show CDR1 as FNHDT and CDR2 as SITEND (reference sequence). The CDR3 runs 15 residues. Incomplete CDR3 DNA: TGTGCCAGCAGTATAGCTAGGGGACAGGGGCCT. Encoded protein: CASSIARGQGP. The entire CDR3 sequence reads CASSIARGQGPEQFF.

Regarding this clone: The gene names given are mouse names. The read is 4 residues too short to cover the CDR3 end, so that end is filled in from the germline J gene. The chain is built from TRBV17 and TRBJ2-4; D is unclear. The CDR3 is 14 amino acids. V was cut by 2 bases and J by 0 bases, with 6 bases left in between. CDR1 and CDR2 from the germline V gene are MNHDT and YYDKIL. The sequenced CDR3 bases are TGTGCTAGCAGTAGACAGACTAGTCAAAAC. Encoded protein: CASSRQTSQN. In full, the CDR3 is CASSRQTSQNTLYF.

Many counts were recorded for this clone. The gene names here belong to mouse. The read terminates 4 residues before the CDR3 end, so the remaining end is supplied by the germline J gene. The chain joins TRBV19 to TRBJ2-4; 12 nucleotides match TRBD2. In germline, CDR1 is FNHDT, CDR2 SITEND (reference sequence). The CDR3 spans 16 residues. The covered CDR3 bases are TGTGCCAGCAGTATGAGGGACTGGGGGGCGGGGAAC. The encoded protein is CASSMRDWGAGN. The whole CDR3 reads CASSMRDWGAGNTLYF.

A remark on this clone: Gene names and germline refer to mouse. Read data end 4 residues before the CDR3 end; the end is taken from the germline J gene. This same CDR3 is encoded by further DNA sequences in the sample. V gene TRBV5 combines with J gene TRBJ2-7; 8 bases are shared with TRBD2. There are 14 residues in the CDR3. Germline CDR1 is LGHNA and CDR2 is YNLKQL (reference sequence). This chain's CDR3 is CASSQGLGGYEQYF. The CDR3 DNA, read in part, is TGTGCCAGCAGCCAAGGGCTGGGGGGTTAT.

This clone was seen a few times. Each gene name is a mouse one. The CDR3 end is not reached by the read, which stops 4 residues before it; the germline J gene fills it in. V usage is TRBV19 and J usage is TRBJ1-2, with D unresolved. CDR3 size: 12 residues. Looked up from germline, CDR1 is FNHDT and CDR2 is SITEND (reference sequence). The CDR3 loop is CASSIGVPDYTF. Partial CDR3 DNA: TGTGCCAGCAGTATTGGGGTTCCC.

Concerning this clone: Gene names are mouse gene names. The sequence runs out 4 residues before the end of the CDR3; the remainder is reconstructed from the germline J gene. The chain joins TRBV19 to TRBJ1-2; D unclear. The V gene's germline CDR1 is FNHDT and CDR2 SITEND (reference sequence). This CDR3 contains 13 residues. With 4 bases removed from V and 3 bases from J, the gap between germline ends came to 10 bases. CDR3 DNA, as far as it was read: TGTGCCAGCAGTCCCCGCACAGACTCC. Translating gives CASSPRTDS. The whole CDR3 protein is CASSPRTDSDYTF.

Concerning this clone: The gene names here belong to mouse. CDR3 in amino acids: CARQSETLYF. Incomplete CDR3 DNA: TGTGCCAGACAGTCAGAA. The V call is TRBV13-2, the J call TRBJ2-3; the D is unclear. The CDR3 end is not reached by the read, which stops 4 residues before it; the germline J gene fills it in. CDR1 is NNHNN and CDR2 is SYGAGS in the germline V gene (reference sequence). The CDR3 spans 10 residues. V shed 8 bases and J shed 4 bases, with 5 bases lying between them.

With regard to this clone: The genes are named according to mouse. The read ends 4 residues early relative to the CDR3; the germline J gene fills the gap. This chain connects TRBV13-3 to TRBJ2-7, with TRBD1 matching 7 bases. Germline trimming cut 0 bases from V and 3 bases from J; bases unmatched to any gene: 6. Looked up from germline, CDR1 is NNHDY and CDR2 is SYVADS. The CDR3 sequence is 15 residues long. The part of the CDR3 DNA that was read is TGTGCCAGCAGTGATGCATCGGCAGGGGGCTAT. Translated, it gives CASSDASAGGY. The CDR3 as a whole reads CASSDASAGGYEQYF.

This clone was counted at least ten times. Each gene name is a mouse one. Read sequence stops 4 residues before the CDR3 end, and the germline J gene provides the missing end. The rearrangement joins TRBV13-3 to TRBJ2-3; no reliable D call. The CDR3 loop spans 14 amino acids. The V and J ends lost 6 bases and 0 bases respectively, with 11 bases between them. CDR1 is NNHDY, CDR2 SYVADS, per germline. Incomplete CDR3 DNA: TGTGCCAGCACCGCCGAAACTAGTGCAGAA. It is translated as CASTAETSAE. The entire CDR3 protein reads CASTAETSAETLYF.

This clone has a count of ten or more. Gene names and germline refer to mouse. The read stops 4 residues short of the end of the CDR3; the missing end is completed from the germline J gene. This sample includes further DNA sequences coding for the same CDR3. The chain employs TRBV13-3 and TRBJ2-4, with 10 bases fitting TRBD2. The CDR3 is 15 residues long. The V gene's germline CDR1 is NNHDY and CDR2 SYVADS. After removal of 5 bases from V and 1 base from J, the junction contained 4 bases not matched to a gene. This CDR3 reads CASSDWGEGQNTLYF. The sequenced CDR3 bases are TGTGCCAGCAGCGACTGGGGGGAAGGTCAAAAC. Combining the CDR3 with reference TRBV13-3 and TRBJ2-4 gives the whole variable domain EAAVTQSPRSKVAVTGGKVTLSCHQTNNHDYMYWYRQDTGHGLRLIHYSYVADSTEKGDIPDGYKASRPSQENFSLILELASLSQTAVYFCASSDWGEGQNTLYFGAGTRLSVL.

The sample holds a few counts of this clone. Gene names follow the mouse nomenclature. Read sequence stops 4 residues before the CDR3 end, and the germline J gene provides the missing end. Other DNA sequences in the sample encode the same CDR3. The genes are TRBV13-3 and TRBJ2-4; possible D gene TRBD1, 5 bases. Germline loops: CDR1 NNHDY, CDR2 SYVADS. The CDR3 length is 14 residues. Between the trimmed V and J ends, which lost 3 bases and 3 bases, there was a span of 11 bases. This chain's CDR3 is CASSGQGGQNTLYF. The CDR3 bases that were read are TGTGCCAGCAGTGGTCAGGGTGGGCAAAAC.

This clone was seen more than once but under ten times. The genes and germline here are from mouse. The read ends 4 residues early relative to the CDR3; the germline J gene fills the gap. The rearrangement links TRBV13-3 to TRBJ2-1; 7 nucleotides agree with TRBD2. Germline CDR1 is NNHDY and CDR2 is SYVADS. The CDR3 covers 14 residues. Trimming cost V 6 bases and J 3 bases; bases outside gene matches: 6. The sequenced part of the CDR3 DNA is TGTGCCAGCACTCCCGCTGGGGGCTATGCT. Protein sequence: CASTPAGGYA. The CDR3 as a whole reads CASTPAGGYAEQFF.

Only a few counts were recorded for this clone. Germline and genes here are mouse. With the read ending 4 residues before the CDR3 end, the germline J gene is used to fill in that end. V is TRBV19 and J is TRBJ2-7; 11 bases align to TRBD2. This CDR3 spans 14 amino acids. CDR1 is FNHDT, CDR2 SITEND, per germline (reference sequence). Germline trimming cut 5 bases from V and 2 bases from J; bases unmatched to any gene: 3. The CDR3 loop is CASRRTGGPYEQYF. The sequenced part of the CDR3 DNA is TGTGCCAGCAGGCGGACTGGGGGGCCCTAT.

Concerning this clone itself: Gene names denote mouse genes. The read ends 4 residues before the CDR3 terminus; that terminus is restored from the germline J gene. The chain joins TRBV14 to TRBJ2-7; D remains ambiguous. This CDR3 contains 14 residues. With 5 bases removed from V and 0 bases from J, the gap between germline ends came to 12 bases. Germline assignment: CDR1 SGHDT and CDR2 FRDEAV. Partial CDR3 DNA: TGTGCCAGCAGCAGACAAGAAGGCTCCTAT. Amino acids: CASSRQEGSY. The whole CDR3 reads CASSRQEGSYEQYF.

This clone was observed a handful of times. The gene symbols are mouse symbols. The read finishes 4 residues shy of the CDR3 end, and the germline J gene is used to complete it. This sequence joins TRBV19 and TRBJ1-4; the match to TRBD1 covers 11 bases. This CDR3 is 13 amino acids long. The junction had 1 base not matched to a gene; V was cut back by 7 bases and J by 5 bases. The germline V gene has CDR1 FNHDT and CDR2 SITEND (reference sequence). CDR3 bases read: TGTGCCAGCCGGGACAGGGGGAACGAA. Encoded protein: CASRDRGNE. The whole CDR3 sequence is CASRDRGNERLFF.

Details on this clone: Mouse gene names apply. The CDR3 end is not reached by the read, which stops 4 residues before it; the germline J gene fills it in. J is TRBJ2-2 and V is TRBV31; possibly TRBD2 for D (5 bases). V was clipped by 0 bases and J by 3 bases, with 8 bases between them. The germline gives CDR1 GKSSPN, CDR2 SITVG. This CDR3 spans 14 amino acids. This CDR3 is CAWSLSGDTGQLYF. Partial CDR3 DNA: TGTGCCTGGAGTCTAAGTGGGGACACCGGG. Together with reference TRBV31 and TRBJ2-2, the CDR3 gives the full variable domain: AQTIHQWPVAEIKAVGSPLSLGCTIKGKSSPNLYWYWQATGGTLQQLFYSITVGQVESVVQLNLSASRPKDDQFILSTEKLLLSHSGFYLCAWSLSGDTGQLYFGEGSKLTVL.

Comments on this clone: Mouse gene names apply. Sequencing ends 4 residues short of the CDR3 end; the germline J gene provides the rest. V usage is TRBV13-3 and J usage is TRBJ1-2; a weak D match, TRBD1 (5 bases). The CDR3 has 14 amino acids. CDR1 is NNHDY and CDR2 is SYVADS in the germline V gene. V was trimmed by 5 bases and J by 0 bases, leaving 11 bases between them. CDR3 bases read: TGTGCCAGCAGCAGGGAGTTTGCAAACTCC. Protein product: CASSREFANS. The full CDR3 protein reads CASSREFANSDYTF.

Comment on this clone: Gene names refer to mouse genes. The read is 4 residues too short to cover the CDR3 end, so that end is filled in from the germline J gene. The chain is built from TRBV13-3 and TRBJ2-1; weak D call: TRBD1 (5 bases). Deletions cut 5 bases from V and 3 bases from J, with 12 bases between. Germline assignment: CDR1 NNHDY and CDR2 SYVADS. This CDR3 is built from 14 residues. CDR3 DNA, as far as it was read: TGTGCCAGCAGAGCAGGGAGGGGCTATGCT. Protein: CASRAGRGYA. The entire CDR3 is CASRAGRGYAEQFF.

This clone appeared a few times. The listed genes are named as in mouse. From the germline J gene comes the end of the CDR3, since the read stops 4 residues before it. The chain joins TRBV1 to TRBJ2-3; 9 bases are a match to TRBD1. The CDR3 has 14 residues. J lost 3 bases, V lost 4 bases, and 2 bases had no gene match. Germline V gene lookup returns CDR1 NSQYPW and CDR2 LRSPGD (reference sequence). Partial CDR3 DNA: TGCACCTGCAGTGACAGGGGGCAGGCAGAA. It translates to CTCSDRGQAE. The entire CDR3 sequence reads CTCSDRGQAETLYF.

This clone was observed a few times. These gene names are mouse names. From the germline J gene comes the end of the CDR3, since the read stops 4 residues before it. At the DNA level, this CDR3 is encoded by other sequences in the same sample as well. J is TRBJ2-7 and V is TRBV16, with 10 bases identical to TRBD2. V lost 5 bases and J lost 0; bases outside the gene matches: 7. The CDR3 covers 16 residues. Germline CDR1 reads SGHSA; CDR2 reads FRNQAP. This chain's CDR3 is CASSLEDWGDSYEQYF. The part of the CDR3 DNA that was read is TGTGCAAGCAGCCTGGAAGACTGGGGGGACTCCTAT.

In this sample, this clone turned up a few times. DNA and listed protein disagree at residue 13, so the protein shown here was translated from the DNA. Mouse gene names apply. CDR3: CASSEGQGGSNSPLYF. The sequenced CDR3 bases are TGTGCCAGCAGTGAAGGGCAGGGAGGGAGTAATTCGCCC. This chain connects TRBV13-3 to TRBJ1-6; D might be TRBD1 (5 bases). The CDR3 is cut off 3 residues early in the read; its end comes from the germline J gene. TRBJ1-6 is classed as an ORF, of uncertain function. The CDR3 loop spans 16 amino acids. The ends were cut back, 2 bases at V and 6 bases at J, with 15 bases in the middle. CDR1 is NNHDY, CDR2 SYVADS, per germline.

As concerns this clone: Gene names are the mouse ones. The read ends 4 residues early relative to the CDR3; the germline J gene fills the gap. This chain joins TRBV13-3 and TRBJ1-2; weak D call: TRBD1 (5 bases). There are 15 residues in the CDR3. In germline, CDR1 is NNHDY, CDR2 SYVADS. Trimming left V 1 base short and J 4 bases short, with 14 bases between. The CDR3 here is CASSDKAGKGSDYTF. CDR3 DNA (partial): TGTGCCAGCAGTGATAAAGCAGGGAAGGGCTCC.

This clone was found a few times. Gene names refer to mouse genes. The CDR3 end is not reached by the read, which stops 4 residues before it; the germline J gene fills it in. This chain uses TRBV16 with TRBJ2-5; TRBD2 matches 8 bases. Germline CDR1 is SGHSA and CDR2 is FRNQAP. This CDR3 has 15 amino acids. CDR3 bases read: TGTGCAAGCAGCTCACCGGGACTGGATCCAGAC. This encodes CASSSPGLDPD. The whole CDR3 protein reads CASSSPGLDPDTQYF. Supplemented by reference TRBV16 and TRBJ2-5, the full variable domain reads NAGVIQTPRHKVTGKGQEATLWCEPISGHSAVFWYRQTIVQGLEFLTYFRNQAPIDDSGMPKERFSAQMPNQSHSTLKIQSTQPQDSAVYLCASSSPGLDPDTQYFGPGTRLLVL.

This clone came up a few times. Mouse gene names and germline throughout. Read coverage stops 4 residues before the CDR3 terminus; the germline J gene supplies the remainder. The V call is TRBV13-2, the J call TRBJ1-1; the D gene is possibly TRBD1 (6 bases). The CDR3 runs to 12 residues. CDR1 and CDR2 (germline): NNHNN, SYGAGS (reference sequence). The CDR3 loop reads CASGATGTEVFF. Incomplete CDR3 DNA: TGTGCCAGCGGTGCAACAGGGACA.

As to this clone: The genes are named according to mouse. The read comes to an end 4 residues before the CDR3 does, leaving the germline J gene to fill in the end. The chain uses TRBV1 and TRBJ2-1; 10 nucleotides agree with TRBD2. The length of the CDR3 is 17 residues. Germline values: CDR1 NSQYPW, CDR2 LRSPGD (reference sequence). The trim removed 0 bases at V and 2 bases at J, leaving 4 bases unmatched. The CDR3 spells CTCSAETGGKDYAEQFF. CDR3 bases read: TGCACCTGCAGTGCAGAGACTGGGGGGAAGGACTATGCT.

About this clone itself: Each gene name is a mouse one. Read sequence stops 4 residues before the CDR3 end, and the germline J gene provides the missing end. The rearrangement uses TRBV13-3 and TRBJ1-4, with 9 positions matching TRBD1. The CDR3 has 16 residues. The germline CDR1 and CDR2 sequences are NNHDY and SYVADS. Unmatched junction bases numbered 5, after V lost 0 bases and J lost 5 bases. Partial CDR3 DNA: TGTGCCAGCAGTGATGCCCTCGGGACAGGGAACGAA. The encoded protein is CASSDALGTGNE. The entire CDR3 is CASSDALGTGNERLFF.

Remarks on this clone: Gene names denote mouse genes. The missing CDR3 end, 4 residues past where the read stops, is filled in from the germline J gene. The chain links TRBV1 to TRBJ1-4; tentative D call: TRBD1 (6 bases). The germline V and J ends were trimmed by 0 bases and 3 bases, with 14 bases remaining between them. This CDR3 has 17 residues. Per germline, CDR1 NSQYPW and CDR2 LRSPGD (reference sequence). Partial CDR3 DNA: TGCACCTGCAGTGCAGATCAAAGGGGGACAACCAACGAA. This encodes CTCSADQRGTTNE. From start to end, the CDR3 is CTCSADQRGTTNERLFF.

Only a few counts were recorded for this clone. Mouse germline and gene names are used. The CDR3 end falls 4 residues outside the read, so it is completed with the germline J gene. The chain employs TRBV14 and TRBJ2-1; D gene uncertain. This CDR3 spans 14 amino acids. The V gene's germline CDR1 is SGHDT and CDR2 FRDEAV. Trimming pared 1 base from V and 0 bases from J, leaving 5 bases between. This CDR3 reads CASSFTDNYAEQFF. The covered CDR3 bases are TGTGCCAGCAGTTTCACAGATAACTATGCT.